This is a list of T cell receptor beta chains from one sample in a study of shared clonotypes between healthy human individuals. Clones were read by immunoSEQ multiplex PCR, and TCRdb kept only the in-frame ones, dropping some. The data hold roughly 650,000 clones, with around 97% observed a single time. The sequencing sample was made of naive CD4+ T cells sorted from blood. The receptors derive from a woman aged 25 to 45 in good health. Each CDR3 is given with its conserved first and last residue. A D gene is named only where the DNA matches it firmly. For some rows the clone size is stated as once, few or many, or as a class when expanded; others skip it.

J,D,size,V,CDR3,DNA
TRBJ1-2,TRBD1,-,TRBV5-1,CASSLIAGGSNYGYTF,TGCGCCAGCAGCTTGATCGCAGGGGGCTCTAACTATGGCTACACCTTC
TRBJ2-1,-,-,TRBV5-1,CASWGVSVREQFF,TGCGCCAGCTGGGGGGTGTCAGTTCGTGAGCAGTTCTTC
TRBJ1-3,-,-,TRBV28,CASSLDSRASGNTIYF,TGTGCCAGCAGTTTAGATTCTCGGGCCTCCGGAAACACCATATATTTT
TRBJ2-1,-,once,TRBV7-9,CASSTQAREFF,TGTGCCAGCAGCACCCAGGCGCGGGAGTTCTTC
TRBJ2-7,TRBD2,-,TRBV27,CASRRSGLAGESYEQYF,TGTGCCAGCAGACGTTCCGGACTAGCGGGGGAATCCTACGAGCAGTACTTC
TRBJ1-1,-,-,TRBV6-5,CASRREQGTEAFF,TGTGCCAGCAGGAGAGAACAGGGAACTGAAGCTTTCTTT
TRBJ2-3,TRBD2,-,TRBV2,CASSELAGVFDTQYF,TGTGCCAGCAGTGAACTAGCGGGAGTGTTTGATACGCAGTATTTT
TRBJ1-2,-,-,TRBV28,CASSSPGRSLRDGYTF,TGTGCCAGTTCTTCCCCCGGTCGGTCGTTAAGGGATGGCTACACCTTC
TRBJ2-4,-,-,TRBV14,CASSQVGGAVDIQYF,TGTGCCAGCAGCCAAGTTGGGGGGGCCGTGGACATTCAGTACTTC
TRBJ2-7,-,-,TRBV6-1,CASSEEFSSYEQYF,TGTGCCAGCAGTGAAGAGTTTAGCTCCTACGAGCAGTACTTC
TRBJ2-7,-,-,TRBV6-1,CASSEFEQYF,TGTGCCAGCAGTGAATTCGAGCAGTACTTC
TRBJ2-2,-,-,TRBV5-6,CASSFIETGELFF,TGTGCCAGCAGCTTTATAGAGACCGGGGAGCTGTTTTTT
TRBJ1-6,-,-,TRBV30,CAWSVLWGSSPLHF,TGTGCCTGGAGTGTACTCTGGGGTTCTTCACCCCTCCACTTT
TRBJ1-1,-,-,TRBV28,CASSFRGTRNTEAFF,TGTGCCAGCAGTTTTAGGGGGACAAGGAACACTGAAGCTTTCTTT
TRBJ2-2,-,once,TRBV2,CASRRQVGSGELFF,TGTGCCAGCAGGCGACAAGTGGGTTCCGGGGAGCTGTTTTTT
TRBJ1-4,TRBD1,once,TRBV10-3,CAISESQGVNEKLFF,TGTGCCATCAGTGAGTCTCAGGGGGTTAATGAAAAACTGTTTTTT
TRBJ1-2,TRBD1,-,TRBV6-5,CASSSGQGGYTF,TGTGCCAGCAGTTCTGGACAGGGCGGCTACACCTTC
TRBJ2-2,-,-,TRBV28,CASTWGVAGELFF,TGTGCCAGCACCTGGGGTGTAGCCGGGGAGCTGTTTTTT
TRBJ1-5,-,once,TRBV6-1,CASDDPSYSNQPQHF,TGTGCCAGCGATGATCCTTCCTATAGCAATCAGCCCCAGCATTTT
TRBJ2-1,TRBD2,-,TRBV2,CASSESLAGASYNEQFF,TGTGCCAGCAGTGAATCACTTGCGGGAGCGTCCTACAATGAGCAGTTCTTC
TRBJ2-5,TRBD1,-,TRBV18,CASSPPGKAGGLETQYF,TGTGCCAGCTCACCACCCGGCAAGGCAGGGGGCCTTGAGACCCAGTACTTC
TRBJ2-3,TRBD1,-,TRBV19,CASSPGTDSTDTQYF,TGTGCCAGTAGTCCAGGGACAGATAGCACAGATACGCAGTATTTT
TRBJ2-1,-,-,TRBV6-5,CASTTRGNEQFF,TGTGCCAGCACCACTAGGGGCAATGAGCAGTTCTTC
TRBJ2-7,TRBD2,-,TRBV25-1,CASSALEPGTSGSYEQYF,TGTGCCAGCAGTGCCCTGGAGCCCGGGACTAGCGGAAGCTACGAGCAGTACTTC
TRBJ1-5,-,-,TRBV6-1,CASSGRGAYSNQPQHF,TGTGCCAGCAGTGGCCGGGGGGCTTATAGCAATCAGCCCCAGCATTTT
TRBJ2-1,TRBD2,-,TRBV27,CASSLSRREWGYNEQFF,TGTGCCAGCAGTTTATCCAGGCGGGAGTGGGGCTACAATGAGCAGTTCTTC
TRBJ1-1,-,-,TRBV28,CASSGLGFLGAFF,TGTGCCAGCAGTGGGTTGGGTTTCCTTGGGGCTTTCTTT
TRBJ2-6,-,-,TRBV5-5,CGVTSPSGANVLTF,TGTGGGGTCACCTCTCCCTCTGGGGCCAACGTCCTGACTTTC
TRBJ2-5,TRBD2,-,TRBV10-3,CAISESGASSGRSETQYF,TGTGCCATCAGTGAGTCGGGAGCATCTAGCGGGAGATCAGAGACCCAGTACTTC
TRBJ2-1,TRBD2,-,TRBV27,CARTGTSINEQFF,TGTGCCAGAACGGGGACTAGTATCAATGAGCAGTTCTTC
TRBJ1-2,-,-,TRBV6-5,CASSITGGYTF,TGTGCCAGCAGTATAACAGGGGGCTACACCTTC
TRBJ1-5,TRBD1,-,TRBV5-1,CASSSGPGQSNQPQHF,TGCGCCAGCAGCTCCGGCCCGGGACAGTCCAATCAGCCCCAGCATTTT
TRBJ2-1,TRBD1,-,TRBV7-9,CASGRTGAAAIGYNEQFF,TGTGCCAGCGGACGGACAGGGGCAGCGGCCATCGGCTACAATGAGCAGTTCTTC
TRBJ2-2,-,-,TRBV7-9,CASSFYGGFTGELFF,TGTGCCAGCAGCTTTTATGGAGGGTTCACCGGGGAGCTGTTTTTT
TRBJ1-4,-,-,TRBV28,CASSSHSDEKLFF,TGTGCCAGCAGTTCTCATTCGGATGAAAAACTGTTTTTT
TRBJ2-2,-,once,TRBV2,CASSEALASNTGELFF,TGTGCCAGCAGTGAAGCGCTAGCGTCAAACACCGGGGAGCTGTTTTTT
TRBJ2-1,TRBD2,once,TRBV5-1,CASSIIERAGGRGNEQFF,TGCGCCAGCAGCATCATTGAAAGGGCGGGAGGGAGAGGGAATGAGCAGTTCTTC
TRBJ1-5,TRBD1,-,TRBV28,CASSLQGAQPQHF,TGTGCCAGCAGTTTACAGGGGGCACAGCCCCAGCATTTT